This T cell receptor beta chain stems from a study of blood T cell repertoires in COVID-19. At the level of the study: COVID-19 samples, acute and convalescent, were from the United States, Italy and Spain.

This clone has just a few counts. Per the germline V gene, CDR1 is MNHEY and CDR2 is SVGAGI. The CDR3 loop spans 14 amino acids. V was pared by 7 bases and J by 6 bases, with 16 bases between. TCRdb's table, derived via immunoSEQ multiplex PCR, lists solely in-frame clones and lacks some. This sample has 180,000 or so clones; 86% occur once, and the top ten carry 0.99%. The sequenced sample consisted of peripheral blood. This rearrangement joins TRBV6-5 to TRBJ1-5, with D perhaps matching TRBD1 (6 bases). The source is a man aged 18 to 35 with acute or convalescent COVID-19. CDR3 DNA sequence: TGTGCCAGCACGGCAGGGGATTTTGCTCAGCCCCAGCATTTT. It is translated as CASTAGDFAQPQHF.